This T cell receptor (beta chain) was obtained from a study of OX40 agonist ivuxolimab in advanced cancers. Overall study: Every 2 weeks, patients received ivuxolimab intravenously, dosed at 0.01 to 10 mg/kg.

This table comes from immunoSEQ multiplex PCR, and its TCRdb copy is limited to in-frame clones, with some not included. Altogether 87,000 or so clones are present, approximately 87% being singletons, with the ten largest covering around 1.5%. This CDR3 is built from 15 residues. V gave up 6 bases and J gave up 3 bases; unmatched junction bases: 6. From germline, CDR1 is MNHNY and CDR2 SVGAGI (reference sequence). This sequence joins TRBV6-6 and TRBJ1-5; 9 bases map to TRBD1. Source: CD4+ or CD8+ T cells sorted from blood, taken in a trial of the OX40 agonist ivuxolimab. This clonotype was obtained from an adult with an advanced solid tumor such as melanoma, head and neck, liver or kidney cancer. CDR3 nucleotides: TGTGCCAGCAGCGGGGGACAGGGAGACAATCAGCCCCAGCATTTT. Protein product: CASSGGQGDNQPQHF.